This TCR beta chain was retrieved from a study of T-cell memory formation after mild COVID-19. TCRdb redid the calling of the 5' RACE reads with MiXCR, one entry per CDR3 protein. The table shows some 410,000 distinct CDR3 sequences, with under 25% occurring only once. The germline gives CDR1 SGHAT, CDR2 FQNNGV. V was pared by 5 bases and J by 2 bases, with 10 bases between. CDR3 length: 13 residues. This clonotype was observed at least ten times. The material sequenced was PBMCs or a T cell subset sorted from them (not recorded which). This sequence joins TRBV11-2 and TRBJ2-7; D is unresolved. The TCR comes from an adult woman who had mild COVID-19 (a few samples of this study predate the infection). Cell type and time point are not known. CDR3 DNA sequence: TGTGCCAGCAGCCCCCGACCACCCTACGAGCAGTACTTC. This encodes CASSPRPPYEQYF. Supplemented by reference TRBV11-2 and TRBJ2-7, the full variable domain reads EAGVAQSPRYKIIEKRQSVAFWCNPISGHATLYWYQQILGQGPKLLIQFQNNGVVDDSQLPKDRFSAERLKGVDSTLKIQPAKLEDSAVYLCASSPRPPYEQYFGPGTRLTVT.